These 2 T cell receptor beta chains came from one sample sequenced in a study of long-term antiretroviral therapy in people with HIV. Runs used v3.0 of the immunoSEQ assay and were done at survey level. Repertoires were generated with immunoSEQ multiplex PCR, while TCRdb's copy carries only in-frame clones and drops some. The table records 20,000 to 25,000 clones, just over 85% of them present only once. Sequencing used unsorted PBMCs, obtained 1.3 years after starting antiretroviral therapy. Receptors originate from a man in his sixties with HIV.

This rearrangement joins TRBV30 to TRBJ2-1; D possibly corresponds to TRBD2 (6 bases). The germline V gene has CDR1 GTSNPN and CDR2 SVGIG (reference sequence). CDR3 length equals 13 residues. V was cut by 1 base and J by 4 bases, with 8 bases left in between. The CDR3 region is CAWSGGGYNEQFF. The CDR3 coding sequence is TGTGCCTGGAGTGGTGGAGGGTACAATGAGCAGTTCTTC.

The genes are TRBV2 and TRBJ2-6, with 8 bases matching TRBD2. Losses at the gene ends were 4 bases for V and 5 bases for J; bases not matched to a gene: 7. Per the germline V gene, CDR1 is SNHLY and CDR2 is FYNNEI. CDR3 size: 16 residues. The CDR3 bases are TGTGCCAGCAGTGGAACGGGGGGGTTTCGGGCCAACGTCCTGACTTTC. Its protein is CASSGTGGFRANVLTF.